This TCR beta chain was identified during a study of T cell changes during pregnancy in multiple sclerosis. TCRdb keeps only in-frame clones here, not all; method: immunoSEQ multiplex PCR. The sample has tens of thousands of clones; 85% to 90% are singletons. The germline V gene has CDR1 SGHRS and CDR2 YFSETQ. The CDR3 consists of 18 residues. V lost 2 bases and J lost 1, with 19 bases in between. This TCR was recovered from a female donor with multiple sclerosis, enrolled in a pregnancy study. The chain is built from TRBV5-1 and TRBJ2-4; the D gene is possibly TRBD1 (5 bases). The sequenced sample was CD4+ T cells from peripheral blood mononuclear cells, obtained in the first trimester of pregnancy. The CDR3 is CASSFSSVGVKAKNIQYF. The CDR3 nucleotides are TGCGCCAGCAGCTTTAGCTCAGTAGGGGTTAAGGCCAAAAACATTCAGTACTTC.